This T cell receptor (beta chain) stems from a study of T cells after yellow fever vaccination. Each CDR3 protein gets one entry after TCRdb re-called the 5' RACE reads with MiXCR. The sample carries about 130,000 distinct CDR3 sequences, 5% to 7.5% recorded once. Germline CDR1 is MNHNY and CDR2 is SVGAGI (reference sequence). Between the trimmed V and J ends, which lost 6 bases and 1 base, there was a span of 12 bases. This CDR3 has 14 residues. The sample holds a few counts of this clonotype. This clonotype originated in a man aged 30 to 39 who received the YFV17D yellow fever vaccine. Sequenced here: CD4+ T cells sorted from PBMCs, sampled 10 days after the yellow fever booster vaccination. This sequence joins TRBV6-6 and TRBJ1-1, with D possibly TRBD1 on 5 matching bases. This chain's CDR3 is CASRLGRENTEAFF. The CDR3, as DNA: TGTGCCAGCAGATTGGGACGGGAGAACACTGAAGCTTTCTTT.